One TCR beta chain is described in this entry. The record originates from a study of T cell responses to AZD1222 COVID-19 vaccine. Sequencing was performed with immunoSEQ multiplex PCR; in TCRdb, only in-frame clones are kept and a portion is missing. This sample carries 120,000 to 150,000 clones, 70% to 90% of them seen once, and the ten largest clones take 5% to 6.5%. The CDR3 extends over 16 amino acids. Germline CDR1 SGHRS, CDR2 YFSETQ. The trim removed 4 bases at V and 2 bases at J, leaving 9 bases unmatched. This TCR derives from an adult in good health. The chain employs TRBV5-1 and TRBJ1-5, with 7 bases identical to TRBD1. Sequenced here: peripheral blood, sampled on day 0 of AZD1222 vaccination. The CDR3 DNA reads TGCGCCAGCAGCAAGGGCACAGGGGTGGGCAATCAGCCCCAGCATTTT. Translated, it gives CASSKGTGVGNQPQHF. The full variable domain, in which reference TRBV5-1 and TRBJ1-5 provide the parts outside the CDR3, is KAGVTQTPRYLIKTRGQQVTLSCSPISGHRSVSWYQQTPGQGLQFLFEYFSETQRNKGNFPGRFSGRQFSNSRSEMNVSTLELGDSALYLCASSKGTGVGNQPQHFGDGTRLSIL.